The source of this TCR beta chain is a study of beta chain features in type 1 diabetes. Study results and limitations: Any role of HLA type in TCRB rearrangement remained unresolved here. There were fewer insertions and more deletions at the VDJ junctions of type 1 diabetes patients. People with Type 1 diabetes carried modestly yet significantly shorter TCRB CDR3s in all four CD4+ subsets.

Only one heparinised blood draw was taken per donor, and its volume averaged roughly 0.12 L. Over 95% purity was reached by all sorted populations. Expressed TCRB transcripts were sequenced after all isolated RNA was converted to cDNA. Method: immunoSEQ multiplex PCR; TCRdb's copy keeps in-frame clones and lacks some. The sample lists over 600,000 clones; under 15% were seen once. CDR1 MNHEY and CDR2 SVGAGI come from the germline V gene. CDR3 size: 12 residues. V gave up 3 bases and J gave up 5 bases, with 7 bases separating them. To note about this clone: What it recognizes is unknown. The identical CDR3 is also encoded by other nucleotide sequences in the sample.

The V and J genes are TRBV6-5 and TRBJ1-2; maybe TRBD1 (5 bases). The sequence was obtained from a man younger than 45 with type 1 diabetes. The sequenced sample was naive CD4+ T cells from blood. This CDR3 reads CASSYGGYGYTF. The CDR3 DNA follows: TGTGCCAGCAGTTATGGGGGGTATGGCTACACCTTC.